A selection of T cell receptor beta chains follows, all from one sample in a study of shared clonotypes between healthy human individuals. The protocol was immunoSEQ multiplex PCR, while the TCRdb copy is restricted to in-frame clones and leaves out a portion. Among about 2 million clones listed, roughly 94% were seen once. The specimen sequenced was naive CD8+ T cells sorted from blood. These receptor sequences come from a young man in good health. Each CDR3 is given with its conserved first and last residue. D genes are given only for firm matches.

d_call: -
v_call: TRBV4-1
j_call: TRBJ1-1
cdr3_aa: CASSQRGGGTEAFF
cdr3_nt: TGCGCCAGCAGCCAACGAGGTGGGGGCACTGAAGCTTTCTTT

d_call: TRBD1
v_call: TRBV5-8
j_call: TRBJ2-3
cdr3_aa: CASSSGTGADTQYF
cdr3_nt: TGTGCCAGCAGCTCCGGGACAGGGGCAGATACGCAGTATTTT

d_call: -
v_call: TRBV9
j_call: TRBJ2-7
cdr3_aa: CASSVAPAGVYEQYF
cdr3_nt: TGTGCCAGCAGCGTAGCCCCGGCTGGGGTCTACGAGCAGTACTTC

d_call: -
v_call: TRBV29-1
j_call: TRBJ2-7
cdr3_aa: CSAAGTSTYEQYF
cdr3_nt: TGCAGCGCCGCCGGGACTTCGACCTACGAGCAGTACTTC

d_call: -
v_call: TRBV9
j_call: TRBJ2-3
cdr3_aa: CASSVDSVDTQYF
cdr3_nt: TGTGCCAGCAGCGTAGATTCCGTAGATACGCAGTATTTT

d_call: TRBD1
v_call: TRBV4-1
j_call: TRBJ1-4
cdr3_aa: CASSLRTGANEKLFF
cdr3_nt: TGCGCCAGCAGCCTAAGGACAGGGGCTAATGAAAAACTGTTTTTT

d_call: TRBD1
v_call: TRBV18
j_call: TRBJ1-2
cdr3_aa: CASSSNRGSNYGYTF
cdr3_nt: TGTGCCAGCTCGTCAAACAGGGGGTCTAACTATGGCTACACCTTC

d_call: -
v_call: TRBV25-1
j_call: TRBJ2-4
cdr3_aa: CASSEWGGGGKNIQYF
cdr3_nt: TGTGCCAGCAGTGAATGGGGGGGCGGAGGCAAAAACATTCAGTACTTC

d_call: TRBD2
v_call: TRBV2
j_call: TRBJ2-7
cdr3_aa: CASSESWASGGYEQYF
cdr3_nt: TGTGCCAGCAGTGAAAGTTGGGCTAGCGGAGGGTACGAGCAGTACTTC

d_call: -
v_call: TRBV5-6
j_call: TRBJ2-7
cdr3_aa: CASSFEGGFRSEQYF
cdr3_nt: TGTGCCAGCAGCTTCGAGGGGGGATTCAGGAGCGAGCAGTACTTC

d_call: -
v_call: TRBV9
j_call: TRBJ2-3
cdr3_aa: CASSVGRSGPYIDTQYF
cdr3_nt: TGTGCCAGCAGCGTTGGTCGGAGCGGGCCCTACATAGATACGCAGTATTTT

d_call: -
v_call: TRBV29-1
j_call: TRBJ2-1
cdr3_aa: CSDGTFSYNEQFF
cdr3_nt: TGCAGCGACGGGACTTTCTCCTACAATGAGCAGTTCTTC